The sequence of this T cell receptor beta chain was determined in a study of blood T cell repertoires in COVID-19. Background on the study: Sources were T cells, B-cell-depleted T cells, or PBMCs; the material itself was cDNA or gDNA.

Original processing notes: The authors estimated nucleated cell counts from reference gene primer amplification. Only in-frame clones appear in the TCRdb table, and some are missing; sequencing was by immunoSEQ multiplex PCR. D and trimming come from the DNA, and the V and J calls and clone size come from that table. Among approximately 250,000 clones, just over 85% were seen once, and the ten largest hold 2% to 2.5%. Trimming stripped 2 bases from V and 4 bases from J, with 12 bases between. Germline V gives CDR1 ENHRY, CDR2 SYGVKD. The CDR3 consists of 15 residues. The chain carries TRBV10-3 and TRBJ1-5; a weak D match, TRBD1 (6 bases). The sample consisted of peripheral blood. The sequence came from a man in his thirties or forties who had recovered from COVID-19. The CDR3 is CAISEPDSKNQPQHF. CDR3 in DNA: TGTGCCATCAGTGAGCCGGACAGCAAAAATCAGCCCCAGCATTTT.